This entry concerns a single TCR beta chain. The antigen is undetermined. These data are taken from a study of cytomegalovirus exposure and HLA in healthy donors. Study observations and caveats: Association of approximately 16,000 TCR beta sequences with HLA alleles was found at 0.05 false discovery rate in a later analysis.

V was pared by 4 bases and J by 0 bases, with 14 bases between. CDR3 length: 15 residues. Germline V gene lookup returns CDR1 SGHRS and CDR2 YFSETQ. A multiplex PCR was run with 60 Vbeta primers and 13 Jbeta primers. Generated by immunoSEQ multiplex PCR, the TCRdb table keeps only in-frame clones and is missing some. The sample comprises about 190,000 clones, approximately 80% of which are singletons, and 1.5% to 2% rests with the top ten. The sequence was collected from a woman aged 25 to 39 in good health and CMV-seronegative. The rearrangement joins TRBV5-1 to TRBJ2-7, with D possibly TRBD1 on 5 matching bases. Sequencing was carried out using PBMCs. The CDR3 reads CASSPTRQSSYEQYF. CDR3 DNA sequence: TGCGCCAGCAGCCCGACTCGACAGAGCTCCTACGAGCAGTACTTC.